The 27 T cell receptor beta chains listed next were all sequenced from one sample in a study of T cells in Graves' hyperthyroidism and ophthalmopathy. RNA transcripts served as the template for amplifying TCR beta CDR3 regions. Carried out on the TCR CDR3, a first-round RT-PCR used the HTBI primer set. TCRdb itself ran the multiplex PCR reads through MiXCR, one entry per CDR3 protein. Here the sample spans more than 450,000 distinct CDR3 sequences, around 15% being singletons. What was sequenced was blood. All receptors derive from a woman aged 40 to 49 with Graves' hyperthyroidism.

The V and J genes are TRBV5-6 and TRBJ2-3; D is unclear. The CDR3 totals 14 residues. CDR1 SGHDT and CDR2 YYEEEE come from the germline V gene. The V gene lost 3 bases and the J gene lost 10 bases, with 18 bases spanning the gap. In nucleotides, the CDR3 is TGTGCCAGCAGCTCCGAACTGGTACATAACTCGCAGTATTTT. Translation gives CASSSELVHNSQYF. Complete variable domain (other parts from reference TRBV5-6 and TRBJ2-3): DAGVTQSPTHLIKTRGQQVTLRCSPKSGHDTVSWYQQALGQGPQFIFQYYEEEERQRGNFPDRFSGHQFPNYSSELNVNALLLGDSALYLCASSSELVHNSQYFGPGTRLTVL.

This clonotype has ten or more counts. This chain links TRBV30 with TRBJ1-2, with 7 bases identical to TRBD1. The V gene's germline CDR1 is GTSNPN and CDR2 SVGIG (reference sequence). After removal of 2 bases from V and 5 bases from J, the junction contained 14 bases not matched to a gene. The CDR3 runs to 16 residues. CDR3 in amino acids: CAWSPVQGTVWYGYTF. In DNA, the CDR3 is TGTGCCTGGAGTCCTGTACAGGGGACAGTTTGGTATGGCTACACCTTC.

This clonotype has more than one count but fewer than ten. The chain couples TRBV25-1 to TRBJ1-6; no clear D. V gave up 6 bases and J gave up 1 base, with 7 bases separating them. This CDR3 is 14 amino acids long. Germline CDR1 and CDR2: MGHDK and SYGVNS. The CDR3 sequence is CASSEGSYNSPLHF. The CDR3, as DNA: TGTGCCAGCAGCGAGGGTTCCTATAATTCACCCCTCCACTTT.

The chain has TRBV28 and TRBJ2-7; TRBD2 matches at 7 bases. The CDR3 spans 12 residues. With 10 bases clipped from V and 3 bases from J, the junction kept 6 bases outside the gene matches. The germline V gene encodes CDR1 MDHEN and CDR2 SYDVKM. The CDR3 spells CATREGFYEQYF. The CDR3, as DNA: TGTGCCACCAGGGAGGGCTTCTACGAGCAGTACTTC. Full variable domain (rest looked up from reference TRBV28 and TRBJ2-7): DVKVTQSSRYLVKRTGEKVFLECVQDMDHENMFWYRQDPGLGLRLIYFSYDVKMKEKGDIPEGYSVSREKKERFSLILESASTNQTSMYLCATREGFYEQYFGPGTRLTVT.

In this sample, this clonotype turned up many times. The genes are TRBV9 and TRBJ2-7; 7 bases align to TRBD2. The germline CDR1 and CDR2 sequences are SGDLS and YYNGEE. The CDR3 extends over 15 amino acids. J gave up 3 bases and V 0 bases, and 6 bases lay outside the gene matches. The CDR3 bases are TGTGCCAGCAGCGTAGGTTATAGCGGGTACTACGAGCAGTACTTC. This codes for CASSVGYSGYYEQYF.

This clonotype showed up just a few times. This rearrangement joins TRBV9 to TRBJ1-5, with D maybe TRBD1 (6 bases). Germline V gene lookup returns CDR1 SGDLS and CDR2 YYNGEE. The CDR3 is made up of 17 amino acids. Trimming shortened V by 0 bases and J by 1 base, and 14 bases separated the two germline ends. This CDR3 is CASSVEGGRQSNQPQHF. DNA of the CDR3: TGTGCCAGCAGCGTAGAGGGGGGGAGGCAGAGCAATCAGCCCCAGCATTTT.

The V and J genes are TRBV4-1 and TRBJ2-7, with 10 bases identical to TRBD1. Germline V gene lookup returns CDR1 MGHRA and CDR2 YSYEKL. V dropped 0 bases and J dropped 2; count of bases not matched to a gene: 4. The CDR3 extends over 16 amino acids. CDR3 nucleotides: TGCGCCAGCAGCCAAGATTTGGGACAGGGGACCTACGAGCAGTACTTC. It codes for CASSQDLGQGTYEQYF.

There are a few counts of this clonotype. The chain couples TRBV4-2 to TRBJ1-1, with D unclear. V dropped 3 bases and J dropped 7 bases, with 12 bases sitting between them. In germline, CDR1 is LGHNA, CDR2 YNFKEQ. CDR3 length: 13 amino acids. CDR3 sequence: CASSHRDGYEAFF. CDR3 nucleotide sequence: TGTGCCAGCAGCCATCGCGACGGTTATGAAGCTTTCTTT.

The sample holds many counts of this clonotype. The J gene is TRBJ1-2, the V gene TRBV18; D uncertain. This CDR3 contains 16 residues. V was cut by 6 bases and J by 5 bases, with 22 bases left in between. From germline, CDR1 is KGHSH and CDR2 LQKENI. The chain's CDR3 is CASSYEAGAGLYGYTF. The DNA for the CDR3 is TGTGCCAGCTCTTACGAGGCGGGCGCCGGTCTTTATGGCTACACCTTC.

The table lists this clonotype with many counts. This chain joins TRBV2 and TRBJ1-1; 10 bases line up with TRBD1. CDR1 and CDR2 from the germline V gene are SNHLY and FYNNEI. Germline trimming cut 9 bases from V and 2 bases from J; bases unmatched to any gene: 9. CDR3 size: 15 residues. The CDR3 DNA is TGTGCCAGAGGGACAGGGGTAGCGAGAAACACTGAAGCTTTCTTT. It specifies CARGTGVARNTEAFF.

This clonotype came up many times. The V call is TRBV18, the J call TRBJ1-2; D ambiguous. Germline values: CDR1 KGHSH, CDR2 LQKENI. Trimming pared 0 bases from V and 7 bases from J, leaving 18 bases between. The CDR3 extends over 16 amino acids. CDR3 DNA: TGTGCCAGCTCACCACCCGGGAAGGGTCGATACTCTGGCTACACCTTC. The encoded protein is CASSPPGKGRYSGYTF.

This clonotype was found a few times. An end of the junction differs from the germline gene, which may be a read error. V is TRBV10-2 and J is TRBJ1-1, with D unclear. Germline V gives CDR1 WSHSY, CDR2 SAAADI. The CDR3 has 12 amino acids. The CDR3 protein is CANSESGGKAFF. In nucleotides, the CDR3 is TGCGCCAACAGTGAGTCGGGAGGGAAAGCTTTCTTT.

This clonotype has a count of ten or more. The V and J genes are TRBV24-1 and TRBJ2-7; 9 nucleotides line up with TRBD2. The V gene's germline CDR1 is KGHDR and CDR2 SFDVKD. The CDR3 runs to 15 residues. Trimming removed 7 bases from V and 6 bases from J; junction bases left unmatched: 12. The CDR3 sequence is CATSDASGKPFEQYF. In DNA form, the CDR3 reads TGTGCCACCAGCGATGCTAGCGGGAAACCGTTCGAGCAGTACTTC.

This clonotype was observed many times. V gene TRBV20-1 combines with J gene TRBJ1-1; 7 nucleotides agree with TRBD1. Germline-derived CDR1 and CDR2 are DFQATT and SNEGSKA (reference sequence). This CDR3 comprises 14 residues. The CDR3 nucleotides read TGCAGCGGAAAGACAGGGTCGGAAAACACTGAAGCTTTCTTT. Translating gives CSGKTGSENTEAFF.

This clonotype was counted many times. V and J are TRBV7-9 and TRBJ2-5; D is uncertain. This CDR3 spans 13 amino acids. Trimming removed 1 base at V and 9 bases at J, with 12 bases between. Germline V CDR1 and CDR2: SEHNR, FQNEAQ (reference sequence). The CDR3 DNA follows: TGTGCCAGCAGCTTAGTTGACAAATTGGCCCAGTACTTC. It yields the protein CASSLVDKLAQYF.

The table lists this clonotype with many counts. The CDR3 reads CSSGSGVMGTEAFF. The CDR3 DNA follows: TGCAGTAGTGGTTCGGGAGTCATGGGCACTGAAGCTTTCTTT. This chain uses TRBV20-1 with TRBJ1-1; D remains ambiguous. Germline CDR1 reads DFQATT; CDR2 reads SNEGSKA (reference sequence). The CDR3 length is 14 residues. Trimming pared 8 bases from V and 4 bases from J, leaving 20 bases between.

This clonotype has at least ten counts. The genes are TRBV27 and TRBJ2-7; 7 nucleotides align to TRBD2. Unmatched junction bases numbered 12, after V lost 4 bases and J lost 0 bases. The CDR3 runs 17 residues. CDR1 MNHEY and CDR2 SMNVEV come from the germline V gene (reference sequence). The CDR3 DNA reads as TGTGCCAGCAGTTCCGGCGGCCGGACTAGGAGCTCCTACGAGCAGTACTTC. Its protein is CASSSGGRTRSSYEQYF.

This clonotype was found a few times. The chain recombines TRBV4-1 with TRBJ1-1; D uncertain. This CDR3 has 15 amino acids. Trimming took off 0 bases at V and 2 bases at J, with 10 bases between the two ends. Germline V lookup: CDR1 MGHRA, CDR2 YSYEKL. CDR3 DNA: TGCGCCAGCAGCCAAGATCGGGTATACAACACTGAAGCTTTCTTT. This translates into CASSQDRVYNTEAFF.

This clonotype was observed a few times. The chain joins TRBV6-4 to TRBJ2-2; TRBD1 or TRBD2 may be the D gene (5 bases each). CDR3 size: 17 residues. V dropped 3 bases and J dropped 6 bases, with 20 bases sitting between them. The germline gives CDR1 MRHNA, CDR2 SNTAGT. The CDR3 DNA reads as TGTGCCAGCAGTGAGAATACGGGGCAGAAGGGTGCCGGGGAGCTGTTTTTT. This codes for CASSENTGQKGAGELFF.

This clonotype appeared many times. This rearrangement joins TRBV2 to TRBJ2-1; 8 bases line up with TRBD1. The CDR3 is made up of 14 amino acids. The ends lost 7 bases at V and 4 bases at J; junction bases unmatched: 6. The V gene's germline CDR1 is SNHLY and CDR2 FYNNEI. CDR3 region: CASIEDRVYNEQFF. The CDR3 DNA sequence: TGTGCCAGCATTGAGGACAGGGTGTACAATGAGCAGTTCTTC.

This clonotype has at least ten counts. J is TRBJ2-5 and V is TRBV20-1; D not certain. This CDR3 has 13 amino acids. V was trimmed by 2 bases and J by 3 bases, leaving 10 bases between them. Germline V gives CDR1 DFQATT, CDR2 SNEGSKA (reference sequence). DNA of the CDR3: TGCAGTGCTAGAAGGCTGACGGAAGAGACCCAGTACTTC. Its protein product is CSARRLTEETQYF.

In this sample, this clonotype turned up many times. The genes are TRBV12-3 or TRBV12-4 and TRBJ2-7, with 7 nucleotides matching TRBD1. This CDR3 comprises 15 residues. Trimming cost V 6 bases and J 3 bases; bases outside gene matches: 11. This chain's CDR3 is CASSSHGTVLYEQYF. The CDR3 DNA is TGTGCCAGCAGCTCCCACGGGACAGTACTCTACGAGCAGTACTTC.

This clonotype was picked up a small number of times. CDR3 residues: CASSGGTGNNQPQHF. The DNA of the CDR3 is TGTGCCAGCAGTGGCGGGACAGGGAACAATCAGCCCCAGCATTTT. This chain links TRBV25-1 with TRBJ1-5, with 9 bases that match TRBD1. The CDR3 is made up of 15 amino acids. J was trimmed by 3 bases and V by 4 bases; bases with no gene match: 4. CDR1 MGHDK and CDR2 SYGVNS come from the germline V gene.

CDR3 amino acids: CASNPSNSGNTIYF. CDR3 in DNA: TGTGCCAGTAACCCTTCAAACTCTGGAAACACCATATATTTT. The rearrangement links TRBV19 to TRBJ1-3; D is ambiguous. The germline V gene encodes CDR1 LNHDA and CDR2 SQIVND (reference sequence). Deletions cut 7 bases from V and 0 bases from J, with 10 bases between. CDR3 size: 14 residues. Using reference TRBV19 and TRBJ1-3 for the parts outside the CDR3, the full variable domain is DGGITQSPKYLFRKEGQNVTLSCEQNLNHDAMYWYRQDPGQGLRLIYYSQIVNDFQKGDIAEGYSVSREKKESFPLTVTSAQKNPTAFYLCASNPSNSGNTIYFGEGSWLTVV.

This clonotype came up many times. The chain combines TRBV12-3 or TRBV12-4 with TRBJ2-2; D might be TRBD2 (5 bases). The CDR3 has 16 residues. The V end was cut by 6 bases, the J end by 1 base, with 15 bases between. The CDR3, as DNA: TGTGCCAGCAGGCCAGACTACGCGCAGAACACCGGGGAGCTGTTTTTT. It is translated as CASRPDYAQNTGELFF.

This clonotype was observed a few times. This chain joins TRBV30 and TRBJ2-6; no reliable D call. This CDR3 is built from 17 residues. V shed 1 base and J shed 0 bases, with 13 bases lying between them. Per the germline V gene, CDR1 is GTSNPN and CDR2 is SVGIG (reference sequence). CDR3 coding DNA: TGTGCCTGGAGTGGATCTCAGGTGGGCTCTGGGGCCAACGTCCTGACTTTC. Protein product: CAWSGSQVGSGANVLTF.

This clonotype has ten or more counts. The chain is built from TRBV2 and TRBJ2-2; a weak D match, TRBD1 (6 bases). Between the trimmed V and J ends, which lost 3 bases and 3 bases, there was a span of 8 bases. CDR3 length equals 14 residues. In germline, CDR1 is SNHLY, CDR2 FYNNEI. Here the CDR3 reads CASSDRGHTGELFF. The CDR3 DNA reads as TGTGCCAGCAGTGACAGGGGCCACACCGGGGAGCTGTTTTTT. Full variable domain (missing parts from reference TRBV2 and TRBJ2-2): EPEVTQTPSHQVTQMGQEVILRCVPISNHLYFYWYRQILGQKVEFLVSFYNNEISEKSEIFDDQFSVERPDGSNFTLKIRSTKLEDSAMYFCASSDRGHTGELFFGEGSRLTVL.